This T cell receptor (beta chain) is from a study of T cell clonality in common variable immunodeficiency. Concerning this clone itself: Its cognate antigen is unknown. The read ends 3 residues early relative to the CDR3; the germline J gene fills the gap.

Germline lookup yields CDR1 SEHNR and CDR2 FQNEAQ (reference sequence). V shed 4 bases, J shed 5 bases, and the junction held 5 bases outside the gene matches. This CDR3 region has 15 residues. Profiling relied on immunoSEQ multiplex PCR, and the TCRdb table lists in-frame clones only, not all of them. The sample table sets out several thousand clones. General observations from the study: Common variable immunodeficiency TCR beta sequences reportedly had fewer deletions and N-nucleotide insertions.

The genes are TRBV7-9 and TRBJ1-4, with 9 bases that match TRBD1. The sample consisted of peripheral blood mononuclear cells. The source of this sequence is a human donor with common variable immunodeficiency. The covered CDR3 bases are TGTGCCAGCAGCTCATCCGGGACAGGGAATGAAAAA. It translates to CASSSSGTGNEK. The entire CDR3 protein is CASSSSGTGNEKLFF.